This T cell receptor (beta chain) was found in a study of blood T cell repertoires in COVID-19. Study information: COVID-19 samples, acute and convalescent, were from the United States, Italy and Spain.

This clone was detected a few times. Original handling: Using reference gene primer amplification, nucleated cell counts were estimated. Sequencing used immunoSEQ multiplex PCR; TCRdb keeps in-frame clones, though not all of them. For V, J and clone size, that table is used; D and trimming come from the DNA. Among 100,000 to 150,000 clones listed, roughly 83% were seen once. This clonotype was sampled from a man aged 35-49 years with active or convalescent COVID-19. Sequencing was performed on peripheral blood.

Here the CDR3 DNA reads TGTGCCACCAGTGGGTCACAGGGGGCAAATGAGCAGTTCTTC. Translating gives CATSGSQGANEQFF. The chain couples TRBV24-1 to TRBJ2-1; TRBD1 agrees at 9 bases. The trim removed 5 bases at V and 7 bases at J, leaving 5 bases unmatched. This CDR3 is built from 14 residues. CDR1 and CDR2 from the germline V gene are KGHDR and SFDVKD.